A selection of T cell receptor beta chains follows, all from one sample in a study of cytomegalovirus exposure and HLA in healthy donors. Measured with immunoSEQ multiplex PCR; TCRdb has only the in-frame clones, and not every one. Of about 140,000 clones listed, over 75% are singletons. Specimen: PBMCs. Receptors were obtained from a woman aged 40 to 55 in good health and CMV-seronegative. CDR3s include the opening cysteine and the closing phenylalanine or tryptophan. Fields, in order: clone size, D gene, V gene, J gene, CDR3 DNA, CDR3 protein. A D gene is named only where the DNA matches it firmly. Clone size is stated in some rows and not others, as once, few, many or a class when expanded.

NA	NA	TRBV5-1	TRBJ2-2	TGCGCCAGCAGCTTTCTAGCTAACACCGGGGAGCTGTTTTTT	CASSFLANTGELFF
NA	NA	TRBV6-5	TRBJ2-7	TGTGCCAGCAGGTACTACAGGGTCGGGTCCTACGAGCAGTACTTC	CASRYYRVGSYEQYF
NA	TRBD1	TRBV5-6	TRBJ2-6	TGTGCCAGCAAAGGGACAGGGGCCCCAAGAACTGGGGCCAACGTCCTGACTTTC	CASKGTGAPRTGANVLTF
once	TRBD1	TRBV11-3	TRBJ2-3	TGTGCCAGCAGCTTAGGACAGGGTCCATTCACAGATACGCAGTATTTT	CASSLGQGPFTDTQYF
NA	NA	TRBV6-6	TRBJ2-4	TGTGCCAGCAGTTACGCTTTAGGGGGGGCGCACATTCAGTACTTC	CASSYALGGAHIQYF
once	NA	TRBV19	TRBJ1-4	TGTGCCAGTAGTATAGAAGCGCGGAGGGGTGAAAAACTGTTTTTT	CASSIEARRGEKLFF
NA	NA	TRBV7-9	TRBJ1-4	TGTTCCAGCAGCCACAGGGAGACTAATGAAAAACTGTTTTTT	CSSSHRETNEKLFF
NA	TRBD2	TRBV11-3	TRBJ2-5	TGTGCCAGCAGCTTCTCCGGGGGGGGGTTCTCGGAGACCCAGTACTTC	CASSFSGGGFSETQYF
NA	NA	TRBV28	TRBJ1-5	TGTGCCAGCAGCACACCATTCGGTCAGGGGCCTAAGCCCCAGCATTTT	CASSTPFGQGPKPQHF
few	NA	TRBV7-2	TRBJ1-1	TGTGCCAGCAGCGCGGCTCCCATGAACACTGAAGCTTTCTTT	CASSAAPMNTEAFF
NA	TRBD2	TRBV4-2	TRBJ2-1	TGTGCCAGCAGCCAAGATCTCGCGGGAGGGCCTCTAGATGAGCAGTTCTTC	CASSQDLAGGPLDEQFF
NA	NA	TRBV6-1	TRBJ1-5	TGTGCCAGCAGTGAGCGGGGAGATCAGCCCCAGCATTTT	CASSERGDQPQHF
once	NA	TRBV28	TRBJ2-1	TGTGCCAGCAATGGTGGCGGAAACTACAATGAGCAGTTCTTC	CASNGGGNYNEQFF
NA	NA	TRBV28	TRBJ1-1	TGTGCCGGCAGTCCCCCGGGACTGGGGAACACTGAAGCTTTCTTT	CAGSPPGLGNTEAFF
NA	NA	TRBV30	TRBJ2-2	TGTGCCTGGAAGGTAGCGCTAGGAACCGGGGAGCTGTTTTTT	CAWKVALGTGELFF
NA	TRBD1	TRBV5-1	TRBJ1-3	TGCGCCAGCAGCCGCGACAGGGGGCTTGGAAACACCATATATTTT	CASSRDRGLGNTIYF
NA	NA	TRBV5-4	TRBJ2-3	TGTGCCAGCAGCTCCTCCGGGTCCGGACAGTATTTT	CASSSSGSGQYF
NA	TRBD1	TRBV6-5	TRBJ1-4	TGTGCCAGCAGTTTCGACAGGGCAAGTGAAAAACTGTTTTTT	CASSFDRASEKLFF
once	NA	TRBV7-7	TRBJ2-7	TGTGCCAGCAGCCCACAATATTTGTACGAGCAGTACTTC	CASSPQYLYEQYF
NA	NA	TRBV10-1	TRBJ2-2	TGCGCCAGCAGTGCGACGGGCACCGGGGAGCTGTTTTTT	CASSATGTGELFF
NA	NA	TRBV30	TRBJ1-1	TGTGCCTGGAAGAGGCGGTTCACTGAAGCTTTCTTT	CAWKRRFTEAFF
NA	TRBD1	TRBV29-1	TRBJ2-3	TGCAGCGTGGAAATGACAGGGATTGGTATAGATACGCAGTATTTT	CSVEMTGIGIDTQYF
NA	TRBD1	TRBV6-1	TRBJ1-2	TGTGCCAGCAGTGCCCTCTCCGGGACAGGGATATATGGCTACACCTTC	CASSALSGTGIYGYTF
few	TRBD2	TRBV13	TRBJ2-1	TGTGCCAGCAGCTCTTTTTGGGAGGGCTACAATGAGCAGTTCTTC	CASSSFWEGYNEQFF
NA	TRBD1	TRBV7-2	TRBJ1-4	TGTGCCAGCAGCTCGCAGGGGGGTAGTGAAAAACTGTTTTTT	CASSSQGGSEKLFF
NA	TRBD1	TRBV5-6	TRBJ2-7	TGTGCCAGCAGCTTTGGGCCCGGGCCAGGGGGCGAGCAGTACTTC	CASSFGPGPGGEQYF
once	TRBD2	TRBV6-4	TRBJ2-7	TGTGCCAGCAGCGTGGGACTAGCGCCCCCCTACGAGCAGTACTTC	CASSVGLAPPYEQYF
NA	TRBD2	TRBV5-1	TRBJ2-7	TGCGCCAGCAGCTTGGGGGGACTATCCTACGAGCAGTACTTC	CASSLGGLSYEQYF
few	NA	TRBV5-1	TRBJ2-7	TGCGCCAGCAGCTCATACAACAGTAACTCCTACGAGCAGTACTTC	CASSSYNSNSYEQYF
NA	NA	TRBV5-4	TRBJ1-1	TGTGCCACCAAAGACCCCAGGGGTGGTTACACTGAAGCTTTCTTT	CATKDPRGGYTEAFF
once	TRBD2	TRBV4-1	TRBJ2-1	TGCGCCAGCAGCCAACCCACTAGCGGGGGCCTCGGGGATGAGCAGTTCTTC	CASSQPTSGGLGDEQFF
NA	NA	TRBV5-1	TRBJ2-5	TGCGCCAGCAGCTTGCCCACAGGGCACCAAGAGACCCAGTACTTC	CASSLPTGHQETQYF
NA	NA	TRBV6-5	TRBJ2-7	TGTGCCAGCAGTTACTCGACGGGAGCGCATGAGCAGTACTTC	CASSYSTGAHEQYF
NA	NA	TRBV5-1	TRBJ2-1	TGCGCCAGCAGCGGATGGGGTGGGACATCCTACAATGAGCAGTTCTTC	CASSGWGGTSYNEQFF
NA	TRBD2	TRBV2	TRBJ2-1	TGTGCCAGCCGGGGACTAGCGGGAGCCCATGAGCAGTTCTTC	CASRGLAGAHEQFF
NA	TRBD2	TRBV4-1	TRBJ2-1	TGCGCCAGCAGCCGTTCGGGACTAGCGGGAGGGCCATGGGATGACAATGAGCAGTTCTTC	CASSRSGLAGGPWDDNEQFF
few	NA	TRBV7-6	TRBJ2-1	TGTGCCAGCAGCTTCGTTAGCGTTTACAATGAGCAGTTCTTC	CASSFVSVYNEQFF
NA	NA	TRBV5-6	TRBJ2-1	TGTGCCAGCAGCTTGGCCGCCAGGGGCAATGAGCAGTTCTTC	CASSLAARGNEQFF
NA	NA	TRBV5-1	TRBJ1-2	TGCGCCAGCAGCTTGGGTCAGTCCAACTATGGCTACACCTTC	CASSLGQSNYGYTF